Below, 5 T cell receptor beta chains from the same sample are listed, as sequenced in a study of blood T cell repertoires in COVID-19. This table comes from immunoSEQ multiplex PCR, and its TCRdb copy is limited to in-frame clones, with some not included. The sample comprises fewer than 150,000 clones, approximately 80% of which are singletons, and about 2.5% rests with the top ten. The sample consisted of peripheral blood. Receptor source: a man between 45 and 60 years old with acute or convalescent COVID-19.

The chain joins TRBV9 to TRBJ1-5, with TRBD1 matching over 7 bases. V lost 4 bases, J lost 1 base, and 5 bases stayed unmatched. Germline assignment: CDR1 SGDLS and CDR2 YYNGEE. CDR3 size: 15 residues. The CDR3 is CASSLSTGSNQPQHF. In DNA, the CDR3 is TGTGCCAGCAGCCTTTCGACAGGGAGCAATCAGCCCCAGCATTTT. Using reference TRBV9 and TRBJ1-5 for the parts outside the CDR3, the full variable domain is DSGVTQTPKHLITATGQRVTLRCSPRSGDLSVYWYQQSLDQGLQFLIQYYNGEERAKGNILERFSAQQFPDLHSELNLSSLELGDSALYFCASSLSTGSNQPQHFGDGTRLSIL.

This clone was detected a few times. V usage is TRBV6-2 or TRBV6-3 and J usage is TRBJ2-5, with TRBD1 identical over 7 bases. The V gene's germline CDR1 is MNHEY and CDR2 SVGEGT. This CDR3 is 15 amino acids long. The V segment lost 5 bases and the J segment 9 bases; nucleotides outside the gene matches: 15. CDR3 DNA: TGTGCCAGCAGTCTGGGACAGCCGGGTATCAGGGCCCAGTACTTC. Protein sequence: CASSLGQPGIRAQYF.

The chain is built from TRBV5-6 and TRBJ2-7, with a tentative D call TRBD1 (6 bases). Per the germline V gene, CDR1 is SGHDT and CDR2 is YYEEEE. Trimming took 4 bases from V and 5 from J, leaving 19 bases between them. This CDR3 comprises 15 residues. The CDR3 bases are TGTGCCAGCAGCGCCGGGACACCGAGTCCCGACGAGCAGTACTTC. Translation gives CASSAGTPSPDEQYF. Full variable domain (rest looked up from reference TRBV5-6 and TRBJ2-7): DAGVTQSPTHLIKTRGQQVTLRCSPKSGHDTVSWYQQALGQGPQFIFQYYEEEERQRGNFPDRFSGHQFPNYSSELNVNALLLGDSALYLCASSAGTPSPDEQYFGPGTRLTVT.

Only one count was recorded for this clone. The V gene is TRBV10-3, the J gene TRBJ2-1, with TRBD2 matching 11 bases. CDR3 length: 16 residues. In germline, CDR1 is ENHRY, CDR2 SYGVKD. V was pared by 6 bases and J by 3 bases, with 7 bases of the junction left unmatched. CDR3 nucleotides: TGTGCCATCAGAGAATTGGGACTAGCGGACTACAATGAGCAGTTCTTC. It yields the protein CAIRELGLADYNEQFF.

The chain is built from TRBV3-1 (or the pseudogene TRBV3-2) and TRBJ2-1; no firm D call. The ends were cut back, 4 bases at V and 9 bases at J, with 13 bases in the middle. This CDR3 has 13 amino acids. Per the germline V gene, CDR1 is LGHDT and CDR2 is YNNKEL (reference sequence). The CDR3 DNA is TGTGCCAGCAGCCTTCAAGTAGCAAGTGAGCAGTTCTTC. Protein product: CASSLQVASEQFF.